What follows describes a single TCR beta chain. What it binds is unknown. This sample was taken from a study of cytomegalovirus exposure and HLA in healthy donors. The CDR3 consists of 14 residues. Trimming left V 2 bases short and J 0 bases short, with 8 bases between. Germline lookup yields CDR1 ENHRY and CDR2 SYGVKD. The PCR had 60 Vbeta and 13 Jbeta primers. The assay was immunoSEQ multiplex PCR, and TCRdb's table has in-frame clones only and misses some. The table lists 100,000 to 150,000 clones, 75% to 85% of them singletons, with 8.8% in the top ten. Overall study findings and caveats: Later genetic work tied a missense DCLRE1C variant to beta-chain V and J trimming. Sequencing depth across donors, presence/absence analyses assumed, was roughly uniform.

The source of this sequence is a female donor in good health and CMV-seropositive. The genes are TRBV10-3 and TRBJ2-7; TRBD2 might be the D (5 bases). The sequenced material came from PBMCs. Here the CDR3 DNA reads TGTGCCATCAGTGAGGTAGGGAGCTCCTACGAGCAGTACTTC. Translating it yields CAISEVGSSYEQYF.